The subject of this entry is one T cell receptor (beta chain). Per germline, CDR1 GTSNPN and CDR2 SVGIG (reference sequence). Between the trimmed V and J ends, which lost 0 bases and 4 bases, there was a span of 7 bases. The length of the CDR3 is 13 residues. This entry is derived from a study of cytomegalovirus exposure and HLA in healthy donors. Repertoires were generated with immunoSEQ multiplex PCR, while TCRdb's copy carries only in-frame clones and drops some. The table lists some 170,000 clones, 87% of them singletons. This receptor was taken from a young woman in good health and CMV-seronegative. The specimen was PBMCs. The rearrangement links TRBV30 to TRBJ1-5; possible D gene TRBD1, 6 bases. CDR3 loop: CAWSVGANQPQHF. CDR3 nucleotides: TGTGCCTGGAGTGTGGGGGCGAATCAGCCCCAGCATTTT.